Listed below are T cell receptor beta chains from one sample, sequenced in a study of blood T cell repertoires in COVID-19. Only in-frame clones appear in the TCRdb table, and some are missing; sequencing was by immunoSEQ multiplex PCR. The sample contains 270,000 or so clones, roughly 79% of which appear only once. Sequences were obtained from peripheral blood. The receptor set was obtained from a woman aged 60 to 75 with active or convalescent COVID-19. The CDR3 runs from the conserved cysteine through the conserved F or W. A D gene is named only where the DNA matches it firmly. Some rows have no size entry. The others give once, few or many, or a class for an expanded clone.

D gene	clone size	V gene	J gene	CDR3 protein	CDR3 DNA
TRBD1	NA	TRBV27	TRBJ2-3	CASSGGRTGTQYF	TGTGCCAGCAGTGGAGGACGGACAGGTACGCAGTATTTT
TRBD1	NA	TRBV3-1/TRBV3-2	TRBJ1-4	CASSQGIQGAQLFF	TGTGCCAGCAGCCAAGGGATCCAGGGGGCACAACTGTTTTTT
NA	NA	TRBV5-1	TRBJ1-5	CASSDHPTGDSNQPQHF	TGCGCCAGCAGCGACCATCCGACGGGGGATAGCAATCAGCCCCAGCATTTT
NA	NA	TRBV9	TRBJ2-3	CASSAQGGPVTDTQYF	TGTGCCAGCAGCGCACAGGGGGGGCCGGTCACAGATACGCAGTATTTT
NA	NA	TRBV5-8	TRBJ1-6	CASSLIMDSSGSPLHF	TGTGCCAGCAGCCTGATAATGGACTCTAGTGGTTCACCCCTCCACTTT
TRBD2	NA	TRBV4-2	TRBJ2-1	CASRTSGSSYNEQFF	TGTGCCAGCAGGACTAGCGGGAGCTCCTACAATGAGCAGTTCTTC
TRBD1	NA	TRBV10-1	TRBJ2-5	CASSESGQKQETQYF	TGCGCCAGCAGTGAGTCGGGACAGAAGCAAGAGACCCAGTACTTC
NA	NA	TRBV30	TRBJ1-1	CAWIPVAKTNTEAFF	TGTGCCTGGATACCTGTCGCTAAAACGAACACTGAAGCTTTCTTT
NA	NA	TRBV27	TRBJ1-2	CASSTQDSGGGYTF	TGTGCCAGCAGCACCCAGGACAGTGGAGGCGGCTACACCTTC
NA	NA	TRBV6-6	TRBJ1-3	CASKEDTGNTIYF	TGTGCCAGCAAAGAGGATACTGGAAACACCATATATTTT
TRBD1	NA	TRBV30	TRBJ1-6	CAWSRTGGAFGSPLHF	TGTGCCTGGAGTCGGACAGGGGGTGCATTTGGTTCACCCCTCCACTTT
NA	NA	TRBV27	TRBJ1-6	CASSFFDNSPLHF	TGTGCCAGCAGTTTTTTCGATAATTCACCCCTCCACTTT
TRBD1	NA	TRBV18	TRBJ1-3	CASSPSGQISGNTIYF	TGTGCCAGCTCACCTTCGGGACAGATATCTGGAAACACCATATATTTT
TRBD1	NA	TRBV18	TRBJ1-5	CASSPPTGTAQPQHF	TGTGCCAGCTCACCTCCAACGGGGACAGCTCAGCCCCAGCATTTT
TRBD1	NA	TRBV14	TRBJ1-4	CASSRQGWGEKLFF	TGTGCCAGCAGTCGACAGGGGTGGGGTGAAAAACTGTTTTTT
TRBD1	NA	TRBV9	TRBJ2-1	CASSVAGQTLNEQFF	TGTGCCAGCAGCGTAGCGGGACAGACCCTCAATGAGCAGTTCTTC
NA	NA	TRBV2	TRBJ1-6	CASSREFWDSPLHF	TGTGCCAGCAGTCGGGAGTTCTGGGATTCACCCCTCCACTTT
TRBD1	NA	TRBV11-3	TRBJ1-1	CASSSQGADTEAFF	TGTGCCAGCAGCTCACAGGGGGCTGACACTGAAGCTTTCTTT
NA	few	TRBV15	TRBJ2-3	CATSRDLVGASTDTQYF	TGTGCCACCAGCAGAGATTTGGTAGGGGCGAGCACAGATACGCAGTATTTT
TRBD1	once	TRBV5-1	TRBJ1-5	CASSLGTGTSNQPQHF	TGCGCCAGCAGCTTGGGGACAGGGACGAGCAATCAGCCCCAGCATTTT
NA	NA	TRBV7-2	TRBJ1-4	CASSLDSANEKLFF	TGTGCCAGCAGCCTGGACAGCGCTAATGAAAAACTGTTTTTT
NA	NA	TRBV6-5	TRBJ1-3	CASSQGNTIYF	TGTGCCAGCAGCCAGGGAAACACCATATATTTT
TRBD1	NA	TRBV7-8	TRBJ1-3	CASSSLALGTGRSGNTIYF	TGTGCCAGCAGCTCCTTAGCCCTTGGGACAGGGCGGTCCGGAAACACCATATATTTT
TRBD1	NA	TRBV2	TRBJ1-2	CASGFGTGGGYTF	TGTGCCAGCGGATTCGGGACAGGGGGAGGCTACACCTTC
NA	NA	TRBV19	TRBJ2-7	CGPAGYEQYF	TGTGGTCCAGCGGGCTACGAGCAGTACTTC
NA	NA	TRBV21-1	TRBJ1-4	CASSKEGYPGGEKLFF	TGTGCCAGCAGCAAAGAGGGATATCCCGGCGGGGAAAAACTGTTTTTT
NA	NA	TRBV15	TRBJ1-1	CATSRDGNRAQTTEAFF	TGTGCCACCAGCAGAGATGGTAACAGGGCTCAAACCACTGAAGCTTTCTTT
NA	NA	TRBV2	TRBJ1-2	CASSDMYSYGYTF	TGTGCCAGCAGTGATATGTACAGCTATGGCTACACCTTC
TRBD1	NA	TRBV29-1	TRBJ2-5	CSTRPGTGEETQYF	TGCAGCACCCGGCCCGGGACAGGGGAAGAGACCCAGTACTTC
NA	NA	TRBV30	TRBJ2-1	CAWSSYSYNEQFF	TGTGCCTGGAGTTCCTACTCCTACAATGAGCAGTTCTTC
TRBD1	NA	TRBV5-4	TRBJ1-4	CASSPNTGATNEKLFF	TGTGCCAGCAGCCCCAATACAGGGGCAACTAATGAAAAACTGTTTTTT
NA	NA	TRBV4-1	TRBJ1-5	CASSQDYGYSAPQHF	TGCGCCAGCAGCCAAGATTACGGGTATTCAGCGCCCCAGCATTTT
TRBD1	NA	TRBV7-7	TRBJ2-1	CASSPGTGGGYEQFF	TGTGCTAGCAGCCCCGGGACAGGGGGAGGGTATGAGCAGTTCTTC
TRBD1	NA	TRBV18	TRBJ2-2	CASSGTVSTGELFF	TGTGCCAGCTCCGGGACAGTGAGCACCGGGGAGCTGTTTTTT
TRBD1	NA	TRBV30	TRBJ1-2	CAWTGGGNYGYTF	TGTGCCTGGACAGGGGGTGGGAACTATGGCTACACCTTC
TRBD1	few	TRBV27	TRBJ2-7	CASSPGQRFYEQYF	TGTGCCAGCAGTCCGGGACAGCGATTCTACGAGCAGTACTTC
NA	once	TRBV7-9	TRBJ1-6	CASKSALSSYNSPLHF	TGTGCCAGCAAGTCGGCACTAAGCTCCTATAATTCACCCCTCCACTTT
TRBD2	NA	TRBV7-2	TRBJ2-7	CASSLGGGSYEQYF	TGTGCCAGCAGCTTAGGCGGGGGGTCGTACGAGCAGTACTTC
TRBD1	NA	TRBV6-6	TRBJ1-4	CASSQKDRANEKLFF	TGTGCCAGCAGTCAAAAGGACAGGGCCAACGAAAAACTGTTTTTT
TRBD1	NA	TRBV5-1	TRBJ2-7	CASSPTGTGEGEQYF	TGCGCCAGCAGCCCTACCGGGACAGGGGAGGGCGAGCAGTACTTC
NA	NA	TRBV7-3	TRBJ1-2	CASSLYGRDGYTF	TGTGCCAGCAGCTTATACGGGAGAGATGGCTACACCTTC
NA	NA	TRBV27	TRBJ1-2	CASSSYVRGLTGPSRGGYTF	TGTGCCAGCAGTTCGTATGTTCGAGGTCTTACAGGCCCATCCCGGGGGGGCTACACCTTC
TRBD1	NA	TRBV5-1	TRBJ1-4	CASSEGTGGSEKLFF	TGCGCCAGCAGCGAGGGGACAGGGGGAAGTGAAAAACTGTTTTTT
NA	few	TRBV19	TRBJ1-2	CASSMTEYGYTF	TGTGCCAGTAGTATGACAGAGTATGGCTACACCTTC
TRBD2	NA	TRBV5-4	TRBJ2-1	CASSRTSGGSYNEQFF	TGTGCCAGCAGTAGGACTAGCGGGGGATCCTACAATGAGCAGTTCTTC
TRBD2	NA	TRBV10-3	TRBJ2-3	CALWSGGAKDTQYF	TGTGCCCTTTGGAGCGGGGGGGCCAAAGATACGCAGTATTTT
TRBD2	NA	TRBV4-2	TRBJ2-1	CASSQETSSGGTNGEQFF	TGTGCCAGCAGCCAAGAGACGTCTAGCGGGGGGACCAACGGTGAGCAGTTCTTC
NA	NA	TRBV5-1	TRBJ2-2	CASSLGWAVKTGELFF	TGCGCCAGCAGCTTGGGGTGGGCAGTCAAGACCGGGGAGCTGTTTTTT
NA	few	TRBV10-3	TRBJ2-7	CAISDGDLEQYF	TGTGCCATCAGTGACGGAGATTTGGAGCAGTACTTC
TRBD1	NA	TRBV19	TRBJ2-5	CASSIGTVYQETQYF	TGTGCCAGTAGTATTGGGACAGTTTACCAAGAGACCCAGTACTTC
TRBD1	NA	TRBV11-3	TRBJ2-7	CASSLGGTGAGDEQYF	TGTGCCAGCAGCTTAGGGGGGACAGGGGCGGGAGACGAGCAGTACTTC
TRBD1	NA	TRBV6-5	TRBJ1-2	CASKTGTGGDYGYTF	TGTGCCAGCAAGACCGGGACAGGGGGAGACTATGGCTACACCTTC
NA	NA	TRBV4-1	TRBJ2-3	CASSQERAFTDTQYF	TGCGCCAGCAGCCAAGAGCGGGCTTTCACAGATACGCAGTATTTT
NA	NA	TRBV20-1	TRBJ2-3	CSARDLDTQYF	TGCAGTGCTAGAGACCTAGATACGCAGTATTTT